A single sample is the source of the 10 T cell receptor beta chains below, sequenced in a study of shared clonotypes between healthy human individuals. Produced via immunoSEQ multiplex PCR; TCRdb's table is partial and in-frame only. Of around 500,000 clones detected, about 79% appear once; the ten largest clones hold 13%. Sequenced material: PBMCs. Source of these receptors: a middle-aged woman in good health. Some clones in this sample may be carry-over from other donors' samples.

This chain joins TRBV29-1 and TRBJ1-2; 8 nucleotides align to TRBD1. V lost 7 bases, J lost 8 bases, and 6 bases stayed unmatched. This CDR3 spans 11 amino acids. CDR1 is SQVTM, CDR2 ANQGSEA, per germline. CDR3 amino acids: CSDGTGLGYTF. The DNA of the CDR3 is TGCAGCGACGGGACAGGACTAGGCTACACCTTC.

In the case of this clone: An end of the junction does not agree with germline; a read error may underlie this. This chain uses TRBV29-1 with TRBJ2-1, with a weak D call TRBD2 (7 bases). The CDR3 has 14 amino acids. Per the germline V gene, CDR1 is SQVTM and CDR2 is ANQGSEA. The CDR3 sequence: CSIEAGATYNEQFF. The DNA for the CDR3 is TGCAGCATTGAGGCGGGGGCCACCTACAATGAGCAGTTCTTC.

The gene calls are TRBV19 and TRBJ2-3; D unresolved. Germline values: CDR1 LNHDA, CDR2 SQIVND (reference sequence). The CDR3 loop spans 9 amino acids. V was cut by 6 bases and J by 13 bases, with 8 bases left in between. CDR3 sequence reads: CASSPPKYF. The CDR3 DNA follows: TGTGCCAGTAGCCCCCCTAAGTATTTT. The full variable domain, with the rest looked up from reference TRBV19 and TRBJ2-3, is DGGITQSPKYLFRKEGQNVTLSCEQNLNHDAMYWYRQDPGQGLRLIYYSQIVNDFQKGDIAEGYSVSREKKESFPLTVTSAQKNPTAFYLCASSPPKYFGPGTRLTVL.

This clone was seen just once. This CDR3 is CASRLTGTETQYF. CDR3 bases: TGTGCCAGCAGATTGACAGGGACAGAGACCCAGTACTTC. The genes are TRBV28 and TRBJ2-5; 7 positions match TRBD1. V was clipped by 6 bases and J by 4 bases; unmatched bases: 5. This CDR3 is built from 13 residues. CDR1 and CDR2 (germline): MDHEN, SYDVKM.

The rearrangement uses TRBV18 and TRBJ2-1, with TRBD2 identical over 7 bases. Trimming at V came to 2 bases and at J to 1 base, leaving 8 bases not matched to a gene. The length of the CDR3 is 17 residues. The germline CDR1 and CDR2 sequences are KGHSH and LQKENI. The CDR3 region has the DNA TGTGCCAGCTCACCATCCGGCGGGAGTGGGTCCTACAATGAGCAGTTCTTC. Protein product: CASSPSGGSGSYNEQFF.

The CDR3 is CAWSLTGVPEAFF. The CDR3 DNA follows: TGTGCCTGGAGTCTTACAGGAGTACCTGAAGCTTTCTTT. The chain has TRBV30 and TRBJ1-1; possibly TRBD1 for D (5 bases). The germline V gene has CDR1 GTSNPN and CDR2 SVGIG (reference sequence). The CDR3 is 13 amino acids. Trimming removed 2 bases from V and 6 bases from J, with 13 bases in between.

On this clone: This likely traces to a read error, being one base from a far larger clone. The V and J genes are TRBV4-2 and TRBJ2-7; TRBD2 is a possible D gene (7 bases). This CDR3 is built from 15 residues. The germline CDR1 and CDR2 sequences are LGHNA and YNFKEQ. The CDR3 here is CSSSQGEGEYAEQYF. The CDR3 bases are TGTTCCAGCAGCCAAGGGGAGGGGGAATACGCCGAGCAGTACTTC.

The chain employs TRBV7-2 and TRBJ2-7, with 14 bases fitting TRBD2. This CDR3 spans 16 amino acids. Trimming took 1 base from V and 7 from J; bases not matched to a gene: 6. The germline gives CDR1 SGHTA, CDR2 FQGNSA. The CDR3, as DNA: TGTGCCAGCAGCTTAGAGGGGACTAGCGGGAGTCGGGAGCAGTACTTC. This gives the protein CASSLEGTSGSREQYF.

The J gene is TRBJ2-7, the V gene TRBV7-8; D ambiguous. CDR1 SGHVS and CDR2 FQNEAQ come from the germline V gene. The V end was cut by 6 bases, the J end by 1 base, with 16 bases between. The CDR3 totals 15 residues. CDR3 amino acids: CASSFLCYSSYEQYF. The CDR3 bases are TGTGCCAGCAGTTTCCTCTGCTACTCATCCTACGAGCAGTACTTC.

This clone turned up a few times. Within the sample, other DNA sequences also encode this same CDR3. V and J are TRBV7-2 and TRBJ1-2; no clear D gene. The CDR3 loop spans 16 amino acids. Germline CDR1 is SGHTA and CDR2 is FQGNSA. V gave up 1 base and J gave up 4 bases, with 16 bases separating them. CDR3 protein: CASSLGGAGPLYGYTF. The CDR3 region has the DNA TGTGCCAGCAGCTTAGGGGGAGCTGGCCCCCTCTATGGCTACACCTTC.